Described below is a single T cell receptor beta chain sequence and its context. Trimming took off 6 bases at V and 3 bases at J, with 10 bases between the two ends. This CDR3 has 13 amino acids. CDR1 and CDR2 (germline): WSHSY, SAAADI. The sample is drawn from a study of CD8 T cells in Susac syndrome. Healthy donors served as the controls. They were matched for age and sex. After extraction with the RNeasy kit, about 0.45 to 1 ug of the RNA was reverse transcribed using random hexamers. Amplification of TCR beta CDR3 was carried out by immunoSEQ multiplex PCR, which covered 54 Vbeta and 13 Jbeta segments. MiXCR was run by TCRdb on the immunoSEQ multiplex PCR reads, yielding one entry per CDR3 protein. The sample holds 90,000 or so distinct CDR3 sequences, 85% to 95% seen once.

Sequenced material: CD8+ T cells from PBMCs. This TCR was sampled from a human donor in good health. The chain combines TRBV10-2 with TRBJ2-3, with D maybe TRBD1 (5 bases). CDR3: CASSQGFTDTQYF. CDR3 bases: TGCGCCAGCAGCCAGGGTTTTACAGATACGCAGTATTTT.